This T cell receptor beta chain was sequenced during a study of CD8+CD57+ T cells in acquired aplastic anemia (dated by TCRdb to the late 2010s). For the study in its entirety: Extracted DNA from sorted CD4+ and CD8+ cells averaged 3.2 ug, ranging from roughly 0.17 to 27.4 ug. CD8+CD57+ expansion was defined as frequency above the mean frequency observed in healthy subjects. Summary of the overall study and its limitations: CD8+ Simpson's diversity did not differ significantly between patients and healthy controls (P=0.060). Although 25 to 30 CD8+ CDR3 sequences were shared by patients and controls, these sequences appeared highly expressed in patients and within the immunodominant clones of patients.

Germline trimming: 10 bases from V, 6 bases from J; junction bases outside gene matches: 9. From a lookup of the germline V gene, CDR1 and CDR2 are SNHLY and FYNNEI. The CDR3 numbers 12 residues from cysteine through phenylalanine. Only the CDR3 DNA is retained, 36 bases long and in frame from the first base. Expansion of CD8+CD57+ cells had been shown by flow cytometry in the patients chosen for sequencing. All patients had severe acquired aplastic anemia diagnosed by International Study of Aplastic Anemia and Agranulocytosis and Camitta criteria. No therapy had been received by the patients at the time of blood sampling. In this study, sorted CD4+ and CD8+ T cells from the blood of healthy subjects and of severe aplastic anemia patients had their TCR repertoires deep-sequenced. Patients were enrolled in the USA under clinicaltrials.gov protocols 00001620, 01623167, 00001397, 00071045, 00081523 and 00961064. Ficoll-Paque density gradient centrifugation was used to isolate peripheral blood mononuclear cells. CD4+ and CD8+ T cells were sorted by FACS or magnetic beads before DNA extraction.

A note on this clonotype: No antigen is known for it. Per-base quality was not reported, and no clone a single base away is much larger than it.

Genomic DNA was used as template for profiling of TCR beta VDJ combinations and CDR3 sequences. An Illumina HiSeq 2000 was used for TCR repertoire sequencing. The authors' analysis ran thus. TRBV/TRBJ rearrangement plots, CDR3 size and DJ length profiles, and Simpson's diversity index were used to assess repertoires. Whichever DNA sequence was most abundant in the deep sequencing data was defined as the immunodominant clone. CDR3 amino acid sequences were checked for sharing across subjects and were also compared against the VDJdb database and published repertoires. TCRdb itself trimmed the public reads at Q25 with fastp, ran MiXCR and retained productive beta chains. Each CDR3 protein gets just one entry, which takes the most common genes and DNA from the rows behind it. V and J calls and clone size were set by TCRdb, not the authors. Counted in this sample were fewer than 250,000 distinct CDR3 sequences; more than 40% of them appeared once. Of the sample, 7% to 9.5% falls within the top ten clones.

The sample consisted of sorted CD4+, CD8+, or CD8+CD57+ T cells (not recorded which) from PBMCs. The rearrangement joined TRBV2 to TRBJ2-7; 7 junctional bases match TRBD1. The source is a human donor with aplastic anemia. The DNA sequence is given as TGTGCCATCGGGACAGAACCTCCCGAGCAGTACTTC. Translated, it reads CAIGTEPPEQYF. This CDR3, with the reference TRBV2 and TRBJ2-7 proteins standing in past its ends, gives the full variable domain EPEVTQTPSHQVTQMGQEVILRCVPISNHLYFYWYRQILGQKVEFLVSFYNNEISEKSEIFDDQFSVERPDGSNFTLKIRSTKLEDSAMYFCAIGTEPPEQYFGPGTRLTVT.